The entry that follows covers one TCR beta chain sequence. V was trimmed by 4 bases and J by 8 bases, leaving 11 bases between them. This CDR3 spans 13 amino acids. Germline assignment: CDR1 MGHRA and CDR2 YSYEKL. TCRdb fed the RT-PCR reads into MiXCR, producing one record per CDR3 protein. Seen here are about 680,000 distinct CDR3 sequences, 14% observed once, and the top ten hold roughly 3.6%. This clonotype originated in a female donor in good health, serving as a healthy control. Specimen: memory CD4+ T cells from blood. The rearrangement joins TRBV4-1 to TRBJ1-4; D gene uncertain. Written as DNA, the CDR3 is TGCGCCAGCAGCCTCATACAAGGGGAAAAACTGTTTTTT. Translating it yields CASSLIQGEKLFF.